This entry lists 3 T cell receptor beta chains sequenced from one sample in a study of T cell clonality in common variable immunodeficiency. Data came from immunoSEQ multiplex PCR; TCRdb stores just in-frame clones and leaves some out. The sample is made up of 50,000 or so clones, none counted only once. The specimen sequenced was peripheral blood mononuclear cells. The receptors were gathered from a person between 18 and 75 years old in good health.

This clone has ten or more counts. The read ends 3 residues early relative to the CDR3; the germline J gene fills the gap. The rearrangement links TRBV6-4 to TRBJ1-5; D remains ambiguous. Trimming removed 7 bases at V and 5 bases at J, with 6 bases between. Germline CDR1 MRHNA, CDR2 SNTAGT. The CDR3 extends over 11 amino acids. CDR3 sequence reads: CASTGYQPQHF. The CDR3 bases that were read are TGTGCCAGCACAGGATATCAGCCC.

This clone showed up many times. Read sequence stops 3 residues before the CDR3 end, and the germline J gene provides the missing end. V and J are TRBV5-6 and TRBJ1-3, with D unresolved. CDR1 SGHDT and CDR2 YYEEEE come from the germline V gene. The CDR3 contains 13 residues. Trimming shortened V by 4 bases and J by 0 bases, and 5 bases separated the two germline ends. Here the CDR3 reads CASSGHSGNTIYF. CDR3 DNA (partial): TGTGCCAGCAGCGGGCACTCTGGAAACACC.

This clone has just a few counts. The CDR3 end lies 3 residues beyond the end of the read and is filled in from the germline J gene. The chain joins TRBV18 to TRBJ2-2, with D possibly matching TRBD2 (7 bases). The CDR3 is 14 amino acids. Germline CDR1 KGHSH, CDR2 LQKENI. CDR3 sequence: CASSPRGGNEKLFF. CDR3 DNA (partial): TGTGCCAGCTCACCGAGGGGGGGGAATGAAAAG. The full variable domain, with the rest looked up from reference TRBV18 and TRBJ2-2, is NAGVMQNPRHLVRRRGQEARLRCSPMKGHSHVYWYRQLPEEGLKFMVYLQKENIIDESGMPKERFSAEFPKEGPSILRIQQVVRGDSAAYFCASSPRGGNEKLFFGEGSRLTVL.